Listed below are T cell receptor beta chains from one sample, sequenced in a study of cytomegalovirus exposure and HLA in healthy donors. Libraries were prepared by immunoSEQ multiplex PCR; TCRdb keeps only in-frame clonotypes and omits some of them. Seen here are around 40,000 clones, approximately 90% observed once, and the top ten hold 6.5% to 9.5%. Sequencing was done on a sample of PBMCs. Receptors were obtained from a woman aged 40 to 55 in good health and CMV-seropositive. Both conserved end residues are part of each CDR3. A D gene is named only where the DNA matches it firmly. Some rows have no size entry. The others give once, few or many, or a class for an expanded clone.

abundance,v_gene,j_gene,d_gene,CDR3nt,CDR3aa
-,TRBV6-1,TRBJ2-5,TRBD2,TGTGCCAGCAGTCAAGGTTGGGAGGGTGGAGGGACCCAGTACTTC,CASSQGWEGGGTQYF
-,TRBV29-1,TRBJ2-5,TRBD1,TGCAGCCTCGCTCCGGGACAGCTCCAAGAGACCCAGTACTTC,CSLAPGQLQETQYF
-,TRBV6-1,TRBJ2-1,-,TGTGCCACCGGTTTTACCTACGCCTACAATGAGCAGTTCTTC,CATGFTYAYNEQFF
-,TRBV18,TRBJ2-1,TRBD2,TGTGCCAGCTCACCAAGGACTAGCGTTTCAAATGAGCAGTTCTTC,CASSPRTSVSNEQFF
-,TRBV11-2,TRBJ2-2,-,TGTGCCAGCAGCCGAGGAGAAACCGGGGAGCTGTTTTTT,CASSRGETGELFF
-,TRBV6-6,TRBJ2-5,-,TGTGCCAGCAGTTACGCGGAGACCCAGTACTTC,CASSYAETQYF
-,TRBV19,TRBJ1-1,TRBD1,TGTGCCAGTAGTCCCTTATGGGGTGTCGGGACAGGCGATACTGAAGCTTTCTTT,CASSPLWGVGTGDTEAFF
-,TRBV5-4,TRBJ1-6,-,TGTGCCAGCAGCCCGGTTGGGGGGAGCTCCTATAATTCACCCCTCCACTTT,CASSPVGGSSYNSPLHF
-,TRBV2,TRBJ2-1,TRBD2,TGTGCCAGCAGGTCCGGGAGGTACAATGAGCAGTTCTTC,CASRSGRYNEQFF
-,TRBV18,TRBJ1-2,-,TGTGCCAGCTCACCAGGGGGCTTCGGGGGCTACACCTTC,CASSPGGFGGYTF
-,TRBV27,TRBJ1-6,-,TGTGCCAGCCGTGGCAATAATTCACCCCTCCACTTT,CASRGNNSPLHF
-,TRBV28,TRBJ1-5,-,TGTGCCAGCAGTTTGAACTGGGCGGGAGCTCAGCCCCAGCATTTT,CASSLNWAGAQPQHF
once,TRBV6-4,TRBJ2-1,-,TGTGCCAGCAGTGACTCGACATACAATGAGCAGTTCTTC,CASSDSTYNEQFF
-,TRBV2,TRBJ1-1,-,TGTGCCAGCAGCCCCCCGGACTGGAACACTGAAGCTTTCTTT,CASSPPDWNTEAFF
-,TRBV28,TRBJ1-4,-,TGTGCCAGCAGTCCGCAACAGATTAATGAAAAACTGTTTTTT,CASSPQQINEKLFF
-,TRBV6-6,TRBJ2-2,TRBD2,TGTGCCAGCAGTCAGGCCCGGGGGGGGCTGTTTTTT,CASSQARGGLFF
-,TRBV19,TRBJ2-1,-,TGTGCCAGTGGGATGGCGGGAAGGGGCTCCTACAATGAGCAGTTCTTC,CASGMAGRGSYNEQFF
-,TRBV7-6,TRBJ2-3,TRBD1,TGTGCCAGCAGCCGGACAGGGGTGGGCGCAGATACGCAGTATTTT,CASSRTGVGADTQYF
-,TRBV18,TRBJ1-1,-,TGTGCCAGCTCACCACCGATGGGCGCCGGGGCTGAAGCTTTCTTT,CASSPPMGAGAEAFF
-,TRBV7-3,TRBJ2-3,TRBD2,TGTGCCAGCAGCCAGCTAGCGGGAGTGGATACGCAGTATTTT,CASSQLAGVDTQYF
-,TRBV6-1,TRBJ2-2,TRBD1,TGTGCCAGCAGGGGGACAGGGGGGTACGGGGAGCTGTTTTTT,CASRGTGGYGELFF
-,TRBV18,TRBJ1-6,TRBD1,TGTGCCAGCTCACCACAAAACAGGGGGCGATCCCTCCACTTT,CASSPQNRGRSLHF
-,TRBV4-2,TRBJ1-5,-,TGTGCCAGCAGCCAAGCTCCCTCGAGTCAGCCCCAGCATTTT,CASSQAPSSQPQHF
once,TRBV19,TRBJ1-2,-,TGTGCCAGTAGTATAGGGGACGGACTACCTAACTATGGCTACACCTTC,CASSIGDGLPNYGYTF